This is a list of T cell receptor beta chains from one sample in a study of CXCR3-negative and CXCR3-positive naive CD8 T cells. TCRdb reanalyzed the 5' RACE reads and collapses them to one entry per CDR3 protein, without DNA. With 100,000 to 150,000 distinct CDR3 sequences in the sample, the ten largest clones hold 0.29%. The specimen was naive CXCR3- CD8+ T cells from blood. Every receptor here comes from a human donor in good health. Some clones in this sample may be carry-over from other donors' samples. Both conserved end residues are part of each CDR3.

CDR3: CASSQGLAGDGETQYF; V: TRBV6-6; J: TRBJ2-5
CDR3: CASSFNRRGRSTEAFF; V: TRBV7-3; J: TRBJ1-1
CDR3: CASSQVEGSGANVLTF; V: TRBV3-1; J: TRBJ2-6
CDR3: CASSLSTGGYTGELFF; V: TRBV7-3; J: TRBJ2-2
CDR3: CASSQDRTRGIYEQYF; V: TRBV4-3; J: TRBJ2-7
CDR3: CASSYTGDQTYEQYF; V: TRBV28; J: TRBJ2-7
CDR3: CSVWATRDSEETQYF; V: TRBV29-1; J: TRBJ2-5
CDR3: CSVPGLSGANVLTF; V: TRBV29-1; J: TRBJ2-6
CDR3: CSASGESSYEQYF; V: TRBV20-1; J: TRBJ2-7
CDR3: CASSFQVDEQFF; V: TRBV28; J: TRBJ2-1
CDR3: CASSYDGTTDTQYF; V: TRBV7-3; J: TRBJ2-3
CDR3: CASSSRVRGYEQYF; V: TRBV28; J: TRBJ2-7
CDR3: CASSQALGVAGNTGELFF; V: TRBV4-2; J: TRBJ2-2
CDR3: CSVEDRPTSGGTGELFF; V: TRBV29-1; J: TRBJ2-2
CDR3: CASKSSLISYEQYF; V: TRBV4-1; J: TRBJ2-7
CDR3: CASSFSGSSSEQYF; V: TRBV6-5; J: TRBJ2-7
CDR3: CASSLAGQISYEQYF; V: TRBV7-2; J: TRBJ2-7
CDR3: CASSLTAYNEQFF; V: TRBV12-3/TRBV12-4; J: TRBJ2-1
CDR3: CASSLGTSTDTHYF; V: TRBV5-5; J: TRBJ2-3
CDR3: CSVELLDEQFF; V: TRBV29-1; J: TRBJ2-1
CDR3: CASSLARASSGELFF; V: TRBV7-9; J: TRBJ2-2
CDR3: CASSSTGEETQYF; V: TRBV11-2; J: TRBJ2-5
CDR3: CASSISSPGEQFF; V: TRBV19; J: TRBJ2-1
CDR3: CASRGGPPDTQYF; V: TRBV9; J: TRBJ2-3
CDR3: CTSRPLGANTEAFF; V: TRBV28; J: TRBJ1-1
CDR3: CASSPPVNPSNQPQHF; V: TRBV27; J: TRBJ1-5
CDR3: CSVVWDGISYEQYF; V: TRBV29-1; J: TRBJ2-7
CDR3: CASSFLAGGISYNEQFF; V: TRBV28; J: TRBJ2-1
CDR3: CASSVILAGDTYNEQFF; V: TRBV10-2; J: TRBJ2-1
CDR3: CASSLDGMAENTDTQYF; V: TRBV27; J: TRBJ2-3
CDR3: CASGRDPDYEQYF; V: TRBV14; J: TRBJ2-7
CDR3: CSAPDRGRTYEQYF; V: TRBV20-1; J: TRBJ2-7